The rows below give T cell receptor beta chains drawn from one sample of a study of T cells in tuberculosis. Here immunoSEQ multiplex PCR was the method, and the copy in TCRdb shows in-frame clones only, minus some. The profile covers around 29,000 clones, with approximately 93% appearing a single time and 4.9% taken by the ten largest. Sequencing was performed on PBMCs. These TCRs come from a donor between 10 and 35 years old with latent tuberculosis or without tuberculosis infection. CDR3s include the opening cysteine and the closing phenylalanine or tryptophan.

V	J	CDR3
TRBV7-2	TRBJ2-3	CASSFRQRGVVADTQYF
TRBV5-1	TRBJ1-1	CASSLSRGWGTEAFF
TRBV4-1	TRBJ2-5	CASSQRSPQETQYF
TRBV5-1	TRBJ2-7	CASSSTGSYEQYF
TRBV6-4	TRBJ2-2	CASSDRTGELFF
TRBV6-5	TRBJ2-1	CASSYDGTSYYEQFF
TRBV5-1	TRBJ1-4	CASSTQGRATNEKLFF
TRBV28	TRBJ1-3	CASSLRVSGNTIYF
TRBV4-2	TRBJ2-1	CASSRKTSGGSSEQFF
TRBV6-1	TRBJ2-3	CASSDPYVNTQYF
TRBV19	TRBJ1-2	CASTPAGTGRGYTF
TRBV2	TRBJ2-3	CASSDDYTDTQYF
TRBV6-1	TRBJ1-1	CASSEAGTAAMNTEAFF
TRBV10-3	TRBJ2-1	CATISGASYNEQFF
TRBV13	TRBJ2-1	CASSAGERGGSNEQFF
TRBV7-9	TRBJ2-2	CASINRDRRAGELFF
TRBV7-7	TRBJ2-2	CASSPNRVEELFF
TRBV6-5	TRBJ2-5	CASSYSVRFGETQYF
TRBV18	TRBJ2-7	CASLYVPGHAGDYEQYF
TRBV6-6	TRBJ1-2	CASSNRGGFGYTF
TRBV19	TRBJ2-7	CASSGRSFGVPYEQYF
TRBV4-1	TRBJ2-1	CASSQDWLDESSYNEQFF
TRBV19	TRBJ2-7	CASSSRTSGAHYEQYF
TRBV25-1	TRBJ2-5	CASQRETQYF
TRBV19	TRBJ2-3	CASSITGTSGHSTDTQYF
TRBV4-1	TRBJ1-2	CASSQDATGDYGYTF
TRBV5-8	TRBJ2-7	CASSLYRDYTYEQYF
TRBV14	TRBJ2-1	CASKQGEQFF
TRBV28	TRBJ1-1	CASSLYGEANTEAFF
TRBV10-3	TRBJ1-5	CAISVSGGNQPQHF
TRBV28	TRBJ1-5	CASSRTTGGSNQPQHF
TRBV25-1	TRBJ2-7	CASSEGTGAYEQYF
TRBV5-1	TRBJ1-1	CASSFLSSNLNTEAFF
TRBV6-1	TRBJ2-1	CASSKDRAAYNEQFF
TRBV5-6	TRBJ2-3	CASSRDITDTQYF
TRBV30	TRBJ1-5	CAWSGKGQGAGPQHF
TRBV11-2	TRBJ2-7	CASSWGQGPYEQYF
TRBV27	TRBJ2-7	CASSFSGTAGYEQYF
TRBV6-6	TRBJ2-3	CASRLTGVVDTQYF
TRBV11-2	TRBJ1-6	CASSTRDRGGASPLHF
TRBV7-8	TRBJ2-7	CASSFQLRTGPSYEQYF
TRBV28	TRBJ1-2	CASSLRGNGYTF
TRBV5-4	TRBJ1-2	CASSLWGGYGYTF
TRBV7-6	TRBJ2-7	CASSLSTDYEQYF
TRBV5-4	TRBJ2-7	CASKKGPGLEQYF
TRBV7-9	TRBJ2-3	CASSKVGGTVSTDTQYF
TRBV19	TRBJ1-4	CASKKGGQDEKLFF
TRBV6-5	TRBJ2-1	CASNSGTGDYNEQFF
TRBV18	TRBJ2-3	CASSPTGGGSGTDTQYF
TRBV6-6	TRBJ2-7	CASSLQGQGEQYF